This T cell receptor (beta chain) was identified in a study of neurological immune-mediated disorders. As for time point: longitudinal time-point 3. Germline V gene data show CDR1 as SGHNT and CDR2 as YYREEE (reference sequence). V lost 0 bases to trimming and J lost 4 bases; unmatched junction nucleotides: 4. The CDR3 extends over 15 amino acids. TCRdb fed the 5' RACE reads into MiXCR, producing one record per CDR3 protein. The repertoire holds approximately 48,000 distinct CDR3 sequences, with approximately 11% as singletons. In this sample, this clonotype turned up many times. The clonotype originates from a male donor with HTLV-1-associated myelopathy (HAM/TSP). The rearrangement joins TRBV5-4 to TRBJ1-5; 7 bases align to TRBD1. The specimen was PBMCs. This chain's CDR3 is CASSLAGGENQPQHF. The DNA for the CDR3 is TGTGCCAGCAGCTTGGCAGGGGGGGAGAATCAGCCCCAGCATTTT.